A single sample is the source of the 32 T cell receptor beta chains below, sequenced in a study of cytomegalovirus exposure and HLA in healthy donors. Primers included in the PCR were 60 Vbeta and 13 Jbeta primers. Sequencing used immunoSEQ multiplex PCR; TCRdb keeps in-frame clones, though not all of them. This sample lists some 150,000 clones; its ten largest clones have about 2.2%. Sequences were obtained from PBMCs. These receptors were taken from a woman between 18 and 30 years old in good health and CMV-seronegative.

The CDR3 spells CASSPYRLDTQYF. The CDR3 DNA follows: TGTGCCAGCAGCCCATATCGGTTGGATACGCAGTATTTT. The genes are TRBV9 and TRBJ2-3; no reliable D call. Trimming left V 4 bases short and J 6 bases short, with 12 bases between. The germline V gene has CDR1 SGDLS and CDR2 YYNGEE. There are 13 residues in the CDR3.

The V and J genes are TRBV4-1 and TRBJ2-7; 7 nucleotides match TRBD2. The CDR3 has 16 residues. The trim removed 0 bases at V and 1 base at J, leaving 6 bases unmatched. The V gene's germline CDR1 is MGHRA and CDR2 YSYEKL. The CDR3 spells CASSQDQASGSYEQYV. CDR3 bases: TGCGCCAGCAGCCAAGATCAGGCTAGCGGATCCTACGAGCAGTACGTC.

The CDR3 sequence is CASSAPGDSHGYTF. Here the CDR3 DNA reads TGTGCCAGCAGTGCCCCAGGGGATAGTCATGGCTACACCTTC. V and J are TRBV2 and TRBJ1-2, with D possibly matching TRBD1 (6 bases). Germline V lookup: CDR1 SNHLY, CDR2 FYNNEI. V dropped 4 bases and J dropped 6 bases, with 15 bases sitting between them. CDR3 length equals 14 residues.

The chain links TRBV4-1 to TRBJ1-5; no clear D. Between the trimmed V and J ends, which lost 2 bases and 0 bases, there was a span of 14 bases. CDR3 length: 17 residues. The germline V gene encodes CDR1 MGHRA and CDR2 YSYEKL. The CDR3 loop is CASSQIGELYSNQPQHF. The CDR3, as DNA: TGCGCCAGCAGCCAAATCGGAGAGCTTTATAGCAATCAGCCCCAGCATTTT.

The CDR3 reads CAWSGTERETQYF. Written as DNA, the CDR3 is TGTGCCTGGAGTGGGACAGAAAGGGAGACCCAGTACTTC. J is TRBJ2-5 and V is TRBV30; D may be TRBD1 (6 bases). Trimming took 1 base from V and 5 from J, leaving 11 bases between them. Germline CDR1 reads GTSNPN; CDR2 reads SVGIG (reference sequence). The CDR3 covers 13 residues.

The chain has TRBV9 and TRBJ1-1; D is possibly TRBD1 (6 bases). V was trimmed by 4 bases and J by 3 bases, leaving 16 bases between them. Germline V gene data show CDR1 as SGDLS and CDR2 as YYNGEE. This CDR3 region has 15 residues. The DNA for the CDR3 is TGTGCCAGCAGCTTGGACAAGGGGGTTTACACTGAAGCTTTCTTT. Translating it yields CASSLDKGVYTEAFF.

V gene TRBV9 combines with J gene TRBJ1-4, with TRBD1 as a possible D gene (5 bases). The CDR3 runs to 16 residues. Germline V lookup: CDR1 SGDLS, CDR2 YYNGEE. Deletions cut 3 bases from V and 2 bases from J, with 14 bases between. Here the CDR3 reads CASSAESGFTNEKLFF. The DNA of the CDR3 is TGTGCCAGCAGCGCAGAATCAGGGTTTACTAATGAAAAACTGTTTTTT. Looking up the rest from reference TRBV9 and TRBJ1-4 gives the full variable domain: DSGVTQTPKHLITATGQRVTLRCSPRSGDLSVYWYQQSLDQGLQFLIQYYNGEERAKGNILERFSAQQFPDLHSELNLSSLELGDSALYFCASSAESGFTNEKLFFGSGTQLSVL.

The chain recombines TRBV6-1 with TRBJ2-5; weak D call: TRBD1 (5 bases). Trimming pared 5 bases from V and 1 base from J, leaving 11 bases between. The CDR3 spans 14 residues. CDR1 and CDR2 from the germline V gene are MNHNS and SASEGT. CDR3 coding DNA: TGTGCCAGCAGTCCCCAACAGGTCCAAGAGACCCAGTACTTC. Protein: CASSPQQVQETQYF.

V usage is TRBV30 and J usage is TRBJ1-4, with D possibly TRBD1 on 5 matching bases. The V end was cut by 0 bases, the J end by 7 bases, with 12 bases between. CDR1 and CDR2 from the germline V gene are GTSNPN and SVGIG (reference sequence). The CDR3 extends over 14 amino acids. The CDR3 DNA sequence: TGTGCCTGGAGTGTACTCGGGGGAGCTGAAAAACTGTTTTTT. Protein sequence: CAWSVLGGAEKLFF.

The genes are TRBV5-4 and TRBJ2-7, with 9 bases identical to TRBD2. J lost 4 bases, V lost 3 bases, and 8 bases had no gene match. CDR3 length: 15 amino acids. CDR1 is SGHNT and CDR2 is YYREEE in the germline V gene (reference sequence). CDR3 region: CASSWSSGTDYEQYF. The CDR3 DNA sequence: TGTGCCAGCAGCTGGTCTAGCGGGACGGATTACGAGCAGTACTTC.

V and J are TRBV5-1 and TRBJ2-3; 8 bases fit TRBD1. Germline CDR1 SGHRS, CDR2 YFSETQ. V lost 4 bases and J lost 3; bases outside the gene matches: 13. The CDR3 contains 17 residues. DNA for the CDR3: TGCGCCAGCAGCCCGGGGTCCGGGACAGGAGGTACAGATACGCAGTATTTT. This gives the protein CASSPGSGTGGTDTQYF.

The rearrangement joins TRBV30 to TRBJ2-1; D perhaps matches TRBD2 (6 bases). Germline CDR1 reads GTSNPN; CDR2 reads SVGIG (reference sequence). V lost 0 bases to trimming and J lost 6 bases, with 15 bases between them. There are 15 residues in the CDR3. CDR3 in DNA: TGTGCCTGGAGTGTTTATCCCGGGGGATTCAATGAGCAGTTCTTC. This encodes CAWSVYPGGFNEQFF.

This rearrangement joins TRBV19 to TRBJ2-4, with D possibly matching TRBD1 (7 bases). Germline CDR1 and CDR2: LNHDA and SQIVND (reference sequence). The V end was cut by 4 bases, the J end by 5 bases, with 18 bases between. The CDR3 runs 16 residues. The DNA of the CDR3 is TGTGCCAGTAGTACCTTTCCAGGGGGGTGGGAAAACATTCAGTACTTC. It codes for CASSTFPGGWENIQYF.

The chain has TRBV30 and TRBJ2-2, with TRBD1 matching 9 bases. The CDR3 covers 15 residues. CDR1 is GTSNPN and CDR2 is SVGIG in the germline V gene (reference sequence). The trim removed 3 bases at V and 1 base at J, leaving 3 bases unmatched. The DNA for the CDR3 is TGTGCCTGGAGCAGGACAGGGGTGAACACCGGGGAGCTGTTTTTT. Protein sequence: CAWSRTGVNTGELFF.

This chain uses TRBV5-1 with TRBJ1-3, with TRBD1 matching 7 bases. The germline V gene encodes CDR1 SGHRS and CDR2 YFSETQ. The CDR3 extends over 15 amino acids. Trimming removed 0 bases from V and 2 bases from J; junction bases left unmatched: 2. The CDR3 coding sequence is TGCGCCAGCAGCTTGGGACAGGGTGCTGGAAACACCATATATTTT. Protein sequence: CASSLGQGAGNTIYF. The full variable domain, its missing parts supplied by reference TRBV5-1 and TRBJ1-3, is KAGVTQTPRYLIKTRGQQVTLSCSPISGHRSVSWYQQTPGQGLQFLFEYFSETQRNKGNFPGRFSGRQFSNSRSEMNVSTLELGDSALYLCASSLGQGAGNTIYFGEGSWLTVV.

The chain combines TRBV29-1 with TRBJ2-4; 7 bases are a match to TRBD1. The CDR3 totals 17 residues. Germline V lookup: CDR1 SQVTM, CDR2 ANQGSEA. The V and J ends lost 5 bases and 7 bases, in that order; junction bases with no gene match: 20. The CDR3 bases are TGCAGCGTTACAGGGGTGACCCCTTGGGCCATAAGTAACATTCAGTACTTC. Translation gives CSVTGVTPWAISNIQYF. Drawing the rest from reference TRBV29-1 and TRBJ2-4, the complete variable domain is SAVISQKPSRDICQRGTSLTIQCQVDSQVTMMFWYRQQPGQSLTLIATANQGSEATYESGFVIDKFPISRPNLTFSTLTVSNMSPEDSSIYLCSVTGVTPWAISNIQYFGAGTRLSVL.

V and J are TRBV4-1 and TRBJ2-7; D perhaps matches TRBD2 (6 bases). CDR1 is MGHRA, CDR2 YSYEKL, per germline. V was cut by 4 bases and J by 2 bases, with 15 bases left in between. This CDR3 is built from 15 residues. The CDR3 region is CASSPLGLVTYEQYF. In DNA, the CDR3 is TGCGCCAGCAGCCCCCTGGGACTTGTAACCTACGAGCAGTACTTC.

The chain has TRBV6-5 and TRBJ1-2; 9 bases agree with TRBD1. Germline assignment: CDR1 MNHEY and CDR2 SVGAGI. Unmatched junction bases numbered 8, after V lost 8 bases and J lost 4 bases. The CDR3 covers 14 residues. In DNA, the CDR3 is TGTGCCAGCTGTCCTACAGGGGGCGGCTATGGCTACACCTTC. It encodes CASCPTGGGYGYTF.

V and J are TRBV25-1 and TRBJ2-5, with D uncertain. The CDR3 is made up of 15 amino acids. Deletions cut 5 bases from V and 4 bases from J, with 17 bases between. Germline CDR1 MGHDK, CDR2 SYGVNS. CDR3 amino acids: CASSTLGGGGETQYF. Here the CDR3 DNA reads TGTGCCAGCAGTACCCTCGGTGGCGGCGGAGAGACCCAGTACTTC.

The V call is TRBV15, the J call TRBJ1-5, with 7 bases fitting TRBD1. CDR3 size: 16 residues. Trimming took 3 bases from V and 2 from J; bases not matched to a gene: 7. CDR1 is LNHNV and CDR2 is YYDKDF in the germline V gene (reference sequence). The CDR3 DNA reads as TGTGCCACCAGCAGCCTAGACAGGGACCGCAATCAGCCCCAGCATTTT. Protein: CATSSLDRDRNQPQHF.

This rearrangement joins TRBV7-3 to TRBJ2-6; possible D gene TRBD1, 7 bases. From germline, CDR1 is SGHTA and CDR2 FQGTGA. The V and J ends lost 5 bases and 0 bases respectively, with 20 bases between them. The CDR3 is 19 amino acids. The CDR3 loop reads CASSPRGDSYGSGANVLTF. The CDR3 bases are TGTGCCAGCAGCCCAAGGGGGGACAGCTACGGCTCTGGGGCCAACGTCCTGACTTTC.

The CDR3 bases are TGTGCCAGCAGCGTAGGAGGAGCGGGAGGCCGCACAGATACGCAGTATTTT. This gives the protein CASSVGGAGGRTDTQYF. This chain connects TRBV9 to TRBJ2-3, with 9 bases lining up with TRBD2. Trimming removed 0 bases from V and 1 base from J; junction bases left unmatched: 6. The CDR3 consists of 17 residues. CDR1 SGDLS and CDR2 YYNGEE come from the germline V gene.

This chain uses TRBV5-1 with TRBJ1-3; TRBD1 agrees at 8 bases. CDR1 is SGHRS, CDR2 YFSETQ, per germline. V lost 2 bases and J lost 8; bases outside the gene matches: 6. The CDR3 has 14 residues. This CDR3 is CASSFAGQGDTIYF. CDR3 nucleotides: TGCGCCAGCAGCTTCGCTGGACAGGGAGACACCATATATTTT.

The genes are TRBV5-5 and TRBJ2-7; the match to TRBD1 covers 7 bases. V lost 0 bases, J lost 7 bases, and 10 bases stayed unmatched. From germline, CDR1 is SGHKS and CDR2 YYEKEE (reference sequence). The CDR3 has 15 amino acids. CDR3 in amino acids: CASSLEGTEVEEQYV. The DNA for the CDR3 is TGTGCCAGCAGCTTGGAAGGGACAGAAGTCGAAGAGCAGTACGTC.

The chain links TRBV9 to TRBJ2-1, with 11 nucleotides matching TRBD2. Germline CDR1 reads SGDLS; CDR2 reads YYNGEE. V shed 2 bases, J shed 8 bases, and the junction held 3 bases outside the gene matches. The CDR3 runs 14 residues. The DNA for the CDR3 is TGTGCCAGCAGCGTTACTAGCGGGAGTCATGAGCAGTTCTTC. It is translated as CASSVTSGSHEQFF.

The chain recombines TRBV5-5 with TRBJ2-1; TRBD2 agrees at 8 bases. V trimming: 0 bases; J trimming: 6 bases; junction bases outside the gene matches: 5. Per the germline V gene, CDR1 is SGHKS and CDR2 is YYEKEE (reference sequence). The CDR3 is made up of 15 amino acids. The DNA of the CDR3 is TGTGCCAGCAGCTTGGTTAGCGGGATAGGCAATGAGCAGTTCTTC. Its translation is CASSLVSGIGNEQFF.

The chain carries TRBV4-2 and TRBJ1-5; TRBD1 matches 7 bases. This CDR3 contains 15 residues. J lost 1 base, V lost 1 base, and 1 base had no gene match. Germline V CDR1 and CDR2: LGHNA, YNFKEQ. The CDR3 region is CASSQATGSNQPQHF. CDR3 nucleotides: TGTGCCAGCAGCCAAGCGACAGGGAGCAATCAGCCCCAGCATTTT.

V usage is TRBV5-6 and J usage is TRBJ2-1; no clear D gene. Deletions cut 2 bases from V and 6 bases from J, with 15 bases between. Germline values: CDR1 SGHDT, CDR2 YYEEEE. CDR3 size: 15 residues. The CDR3 DNA is TGTGCCAGCAGCTTATTGCGAGATAACGGCAATGAGCAGTTCTTC. This sequence encodes CASSLLRDNGNEQFF.

The chain links TRBV28 to TRBJ2-4; 9 bases fit TRBD2. The length of the CDR3 is 16 residues. Germline values: CDR1 MDHEN, CDR2 SYDVKM. V was clipped by 4 bases and J by 8 bases; unmatched bases: 12. Here the CDR3 reads CASSWSGRPGGDIQYF. The DNA of the CDR3 is TGTGCCAGCAGTTGGAGCGGGAGGCCAGGTGGGGACATTCAGTACTTC.

The chain is built from TRBV6-4 and TRBJ2-1; 9 nucleotides agree with TRBD2. CDR1 is MRHNA and CDR2 is SNTAGT in the germline V gene. V gave up 0 bases and J gave up 8 bases; unmatched junction bases: 5. This CDR3 is built from 15 residues. DNA for the CDR3: TGTGCCAGCAGTGACTCAGGGACTAGCCTCTATGAGCAGTTCTTC. Protein: CASSDSGTSLYEQFF.

The V gene is TRBV10-3, the J gene TRBJ2-1, with 8 bases matching TRBD2. The germline CDR1 and CDR2 sequences are ENHRY and SYGVKD. Trimming took 3 bases from V and 9 from J; bases not matched to a gene: 10. The CDR3 loop spans 15 amino acids. The CDR3 loop reads CAISDRGSGAGEQFF. Here the CDR3 DNA reads TGTGCCATCAGTGATCGAGGTAGCGGGGCGGGTGAGCAGTTCTTC.

The genes are TRBV9 and TRBJ1-2; no reliable D call. The CDR3 covers 17 residues. CDR1 and CDR2 (germline): SGDLS, YYNGEE. Trimming pared 4 bases from V and 2 bases from J, leaving 21 bases between. The CDR3 nucleotides are TGTGCCAGCAGCCAAGCCAATTCCTGGTCCACCAACTATGGCTACACCTTC. It encodes CASSQANSWSTNYGYTF. Complete variable domain (other parts from reference TRBV9 and TRBJ1-2): DSGVTQTPKHLITATGQRVTLRCSPRSGDLSVYWYQQSLDQGLQFLIQYYNGEERAKGNILERFSAQQFPDLHSELNLSSLELGDSALYFCASSQANSWSTNYGYTFGSGTRLTVV.